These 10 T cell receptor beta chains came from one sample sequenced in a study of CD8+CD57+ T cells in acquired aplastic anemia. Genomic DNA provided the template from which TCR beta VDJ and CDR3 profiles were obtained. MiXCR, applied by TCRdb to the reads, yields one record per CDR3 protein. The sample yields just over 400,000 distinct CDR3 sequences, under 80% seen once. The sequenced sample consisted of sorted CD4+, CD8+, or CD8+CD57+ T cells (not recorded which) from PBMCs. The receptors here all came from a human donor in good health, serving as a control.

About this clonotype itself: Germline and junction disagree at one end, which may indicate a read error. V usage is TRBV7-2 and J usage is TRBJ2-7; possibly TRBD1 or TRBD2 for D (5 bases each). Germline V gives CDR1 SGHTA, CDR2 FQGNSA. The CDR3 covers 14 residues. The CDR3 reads CASSRPGHGMATPF. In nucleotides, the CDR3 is TGTGCCAGCAGTCGACCGGGGCACGGGATGGCTACACCTTTC.

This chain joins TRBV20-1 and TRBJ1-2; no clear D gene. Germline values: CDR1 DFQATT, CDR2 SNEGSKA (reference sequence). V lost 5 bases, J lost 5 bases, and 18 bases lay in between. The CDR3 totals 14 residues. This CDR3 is CSASGPTYNYGYTF. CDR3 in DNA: TGCAGTGCTTCCGGGCCAACCTACAATTATGGCTACACCTTC.

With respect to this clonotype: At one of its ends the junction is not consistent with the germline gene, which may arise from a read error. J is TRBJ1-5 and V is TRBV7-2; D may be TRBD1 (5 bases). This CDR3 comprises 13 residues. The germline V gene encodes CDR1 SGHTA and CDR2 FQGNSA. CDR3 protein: CASSIVGGAEAFF. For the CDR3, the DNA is TGTGCCAGCAGCATAGTGGGAGGGGCTGAAGCGTTCTTT.

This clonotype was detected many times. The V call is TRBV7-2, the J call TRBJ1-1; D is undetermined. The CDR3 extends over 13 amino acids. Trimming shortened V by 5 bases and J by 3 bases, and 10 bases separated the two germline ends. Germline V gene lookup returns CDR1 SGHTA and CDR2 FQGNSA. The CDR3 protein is CASSATWDTEAFF. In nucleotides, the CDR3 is TGTGCCAGCAGCGCTACATGGGACACTGAAGCTTTCTTT.

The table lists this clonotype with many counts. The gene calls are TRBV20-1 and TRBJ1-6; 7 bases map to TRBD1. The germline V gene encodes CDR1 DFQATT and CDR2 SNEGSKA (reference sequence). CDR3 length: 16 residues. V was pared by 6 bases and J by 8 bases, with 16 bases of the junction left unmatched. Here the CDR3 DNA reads TGCAGTGCCCTCAGGGGGGCAGGGGGACCCGATTCACCCCTCCACTTT. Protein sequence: CSALRGAGGPDSPLHF.

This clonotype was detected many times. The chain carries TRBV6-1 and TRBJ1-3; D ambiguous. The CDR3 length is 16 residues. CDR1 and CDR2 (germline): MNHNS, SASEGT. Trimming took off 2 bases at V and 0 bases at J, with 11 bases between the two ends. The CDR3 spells CASSEWFRVSGNTIYF. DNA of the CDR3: TGTGCCAGCAGTGAATGGTTTAGGGTCTCTGGAAACACCATATATTTT.

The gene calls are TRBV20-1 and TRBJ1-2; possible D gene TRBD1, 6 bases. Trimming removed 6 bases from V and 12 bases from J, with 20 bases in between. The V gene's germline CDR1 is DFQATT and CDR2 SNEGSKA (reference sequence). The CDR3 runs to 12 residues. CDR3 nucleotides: TGCAGTGCGTGGACCGGGGGCGTAGGTAACACCTTC. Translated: CSAWTGGVGNTF.

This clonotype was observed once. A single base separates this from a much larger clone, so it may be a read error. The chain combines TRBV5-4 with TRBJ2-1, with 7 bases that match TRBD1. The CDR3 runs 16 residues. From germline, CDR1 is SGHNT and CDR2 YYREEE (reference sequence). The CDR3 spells CASSKGQTVSYNEQSF. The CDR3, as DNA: TGTGCCAGCAGCAAGGGACAGACTGTTTCCTACAATGAGCAGTCCTTC.

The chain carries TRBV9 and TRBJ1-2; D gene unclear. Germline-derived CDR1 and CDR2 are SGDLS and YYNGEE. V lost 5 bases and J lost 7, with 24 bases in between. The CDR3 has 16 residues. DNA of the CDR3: TGTGCCAGCAGTCGGAAAGGATCATACGGCTACACTGGCTACACCTTC. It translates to CASSRKGSYGYTGYTF.

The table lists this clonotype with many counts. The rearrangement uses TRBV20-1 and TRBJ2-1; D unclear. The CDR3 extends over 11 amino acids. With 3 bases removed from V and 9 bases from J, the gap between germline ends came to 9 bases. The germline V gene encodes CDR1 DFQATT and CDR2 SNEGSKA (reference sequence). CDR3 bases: TGCAGTGCTAGTTGGGGTTCTGAGCAGTTCTTC. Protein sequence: CSASWGSEQFF.